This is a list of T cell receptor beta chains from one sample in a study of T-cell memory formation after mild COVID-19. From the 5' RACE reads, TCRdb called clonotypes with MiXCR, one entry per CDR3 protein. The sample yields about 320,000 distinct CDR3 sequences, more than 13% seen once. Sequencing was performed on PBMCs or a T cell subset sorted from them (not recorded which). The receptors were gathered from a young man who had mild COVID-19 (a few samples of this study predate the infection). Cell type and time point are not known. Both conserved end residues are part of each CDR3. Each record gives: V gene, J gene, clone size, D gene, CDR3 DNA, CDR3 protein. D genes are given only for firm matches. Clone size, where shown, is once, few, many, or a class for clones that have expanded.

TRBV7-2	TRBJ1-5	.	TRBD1	TGTGCCAGCAGCTTAGTAGCAGGGGGTTATCAGCCCCAGCATTTT	CASSLVAGGYQPQHF
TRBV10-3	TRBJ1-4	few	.	TGTGCCATCAGTGAGAAAGGTGGGGACGAGAGCGAAAAACTGTTTTTT	CAISEKGGDESEKLFF
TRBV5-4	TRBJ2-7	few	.	TGTGCCAGCAGCTTCGGGGTAACAAGCGAGCAGTACTTC	CASSFGVTSEQYF
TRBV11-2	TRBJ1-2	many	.	TGTGCCAGCAGCTCCAGGGATACCACTAACTATGGCTACACCTTC	CASSSRDTTNYGYTF
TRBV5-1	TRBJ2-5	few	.	TGCGCCAGCAGCTCCGACAGAGAAGAGACCCAGTACTTC	CASSSDREETQYF
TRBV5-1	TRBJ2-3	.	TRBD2	TGCGCCAGCACCCCCCTCGGGGGGGTAGCGACTAGCACAGATACGCAGTATTTT	CASTPLGGVATSTDTQYF
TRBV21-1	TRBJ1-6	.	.	TGTGCCAGCAGCAAAGTCCCCCACTCCTATAATTCACCCCTCCACTTT	CASSKVPHSYNSPLHF
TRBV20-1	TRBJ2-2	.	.	TGCAGTGCTAGAGATCGTGGGGGCATTCCCGGGGAGCTGTTTTTT	CSARDRGGIPGELFF
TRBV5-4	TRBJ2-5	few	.	TGTGCCAGCAGCTTACGGGAATTCGGGACCCAGTACTTC	CASSLREFGTQYF
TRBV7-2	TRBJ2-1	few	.	TGTGCCAGCAGCCGCATTACGGATGAGCAGTTCTTC	CASSRITDEQFF
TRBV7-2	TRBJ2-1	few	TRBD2	TGTGCCAGCAGCTTAGGACTAGCCCCGAATGAGCAGTTCTTC	CASSLGLAPNEQFF
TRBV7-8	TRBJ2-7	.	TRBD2	TGTGCCAGCAGCTTACTTAGGCAGGGGTGGACTAGCGGGACCTACGAGCAGTACTTC	CASSLLRQGWTSGTYEQYF
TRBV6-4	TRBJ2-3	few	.	TGTGCCAGCAGTGACTCGAGTAGCACAGATACGCAGTATTTT	CASSDSSSTDTQYF
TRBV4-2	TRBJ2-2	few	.	TGTGCCAGCAGCCAGGCGGTTTCGGGCACCGGGGAGCTGTTTTTT	CASSQAVSGTGELFF
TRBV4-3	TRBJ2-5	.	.	TGCGCCAGCAGCCAGGGTGCAGGGGTCGGAGAGACCCAGTACTTC	CASSQGAGVGETQYF
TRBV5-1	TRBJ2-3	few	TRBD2	TGCGCCAGCAGCTTGGCCTCCGGACTAGCGGATCGCACAGATACGCAGTATTTT	CASSLASGLADRTDTQYF
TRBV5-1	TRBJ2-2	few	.	TGCGCCAGCAGCCTAGGACTACCTGCGATAGCCGGGGAGCTGTTTTTT	CASSLGLPAIAGELFF
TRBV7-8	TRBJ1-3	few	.	TGTGCCAGCAGCGGCGGCAGAAACACCATATATTTT	CASSGGRNTIYF
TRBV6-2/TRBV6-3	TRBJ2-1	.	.	TGTGCCAGCACCTATTCGGAGCACAATGAGCAGTTCTTC	CASTYSEHNEQFF
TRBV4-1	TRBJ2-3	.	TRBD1	TGCGCCAGCAGCCAAGTGGCAGGGGGCGCAGATACGCAGTATTTT	CASSQVAGGADTQYF
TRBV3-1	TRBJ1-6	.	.	TGTGCCAGCAGGCCAACAGGGCTCGTAACCTCACCCCTCCACTTT	CASRPTGLVTSPLHF
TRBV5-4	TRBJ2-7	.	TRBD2	TGTGCCAGCAGCTCCGGGGGCGGGAGGGGCTCCGAGCAGTACTTC	CASSSGGGRGSEQYF
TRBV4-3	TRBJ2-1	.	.	TGCGCCAGCAGCCAAGACTCGGGGTCTGATGGGCGGGTAGAGGCATACAATGAGCAGTTCTTC	CASSQDSGSDGRVEAYNEQFF
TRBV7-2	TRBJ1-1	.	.	TGTGCCAGCAGCAAAGGACAGAGTTTTACTGAAGCTTTCTTT	CASSKGQSFTEAFF
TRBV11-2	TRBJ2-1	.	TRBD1	TGTGCCAGCAGCTTAAGGACAGGGCAGCAGTTCTTC	CASSLRTGQQFF
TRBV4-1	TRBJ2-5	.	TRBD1	TGCGCCAGCAGCCCACGACGTCAGGGGGTCGGGGAGACCCAGTACTTC	CASSPRRQGVGETQYF
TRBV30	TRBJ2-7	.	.	TGTGCCTGGATGGAACAGGGAACGGCCTACGAGCAGTACTTC	CAWMEQGTAYEQYF
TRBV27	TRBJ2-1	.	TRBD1	TGTGCCAGCAGTCAATTGACAGGGTGGCAGTTCTTC	CASSQLTGWQFF
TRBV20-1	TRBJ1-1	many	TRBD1	TGCAGTGCTAGGGACAGGATGAACACTGAAGCTTTCTTT	CSARDRMNTEAFF
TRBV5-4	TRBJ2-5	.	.	TGTGCCAGCAGCCCGGAGATGGAAGAGACCCAGTACTTC	CASSPEMEETQYF
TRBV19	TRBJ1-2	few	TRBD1	TGTGCCAGTAGTTCGGGACAGACGACGGATGGCTACACCTTC	CASSSGQTTDGYTF
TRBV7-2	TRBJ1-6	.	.	TGTGCCAGCAGCTCATTAAGGGCAGGGAATTCACCCCTCCACTTT	CASSSLRAGNSPLHF
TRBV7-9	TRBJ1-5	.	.	TGTGCCAGCAGCTTAGGTTTGGGGCAGCCCCAGCATTTT	CASSLGLGQPQHF
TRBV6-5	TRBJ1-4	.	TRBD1	TGTGCCAGCAGTTACGTCGGGACAGGGAAGGAAAAACTGTTTTTT	CASSYVGTGKEKLFF
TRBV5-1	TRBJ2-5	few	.	TGCGCCAGCAGCTACCCAGGGGGGGGGCAGGAGACCCAGTACTTC	CASSYPGGGQETQYF
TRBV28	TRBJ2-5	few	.	TGTGCCAGCAGTTTTCTCGACGGGATTCAAGAGACCCAGTACTTC	CASSFLDGIQETQYF
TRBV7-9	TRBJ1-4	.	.	TGTGCCAGCAGTTTCACCGGGACCTATGATGAAAAACTGTTTTTT	CASSFTGTYDEKLFF
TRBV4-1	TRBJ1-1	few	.	TGCGCCAGCAGCCACGAAAAGACCCGGAAGTTGGTCACTGAAGCTTTCTTT	CASSHEKTRKLVTEAFF
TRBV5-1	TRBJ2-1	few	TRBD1	TGCGCCAGCAGCCCCTTCCGACAGGGCAATGAGCAGTTCTTC	CASSPFRQGNEQFF
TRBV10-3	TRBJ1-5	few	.	TGTGCCATCAGTGAGTTGCAGGGGAATCAGCCCCAGCATTTT	CAISELQGNQPQHF
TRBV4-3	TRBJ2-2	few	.	TGCGCCAGCAGCCAAGTTAACAATCCCGGGGAGCTGTTTTTT	CASSQVNNPGELFF
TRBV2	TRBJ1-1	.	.	TGTGCCAGCAGTGAGCACAGCCTTAAAGCTTTCTTT	CASSEHSLKAFF
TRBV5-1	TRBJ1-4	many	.	TGCGCCAGCAGCCGGGACGGAACAACTAATGAAAAACTGTTTTTT	CASSRDGTTNEKLFF
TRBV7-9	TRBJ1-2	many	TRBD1	TGTGCCAGCAGCTTAGGGCGGCTTAGGGACAGCAACTATGGCTACACCTTC	CASSLGRLRDSNYGYTF
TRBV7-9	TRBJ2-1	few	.	TGTGCCAGCAGCTTACCCCCCGGAGAGCAGTTCTTC	CASSLPPGEQFF
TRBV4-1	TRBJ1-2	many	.	TGCGCCAGCAGCCAATATCAGGGAGGTAACTATGGCTACACCTTC	CASSQYQGGNYGYTF
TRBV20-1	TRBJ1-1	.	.	TGCAGTGCTAGAAGGTCCAGGGTAGGGAACACTGAAGCTTTCTTT	CSARRSRVGNTEAFF
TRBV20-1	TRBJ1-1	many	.	TGCAGTGCTAGGGACACAGTGAACACTGAAGCTTTCTTT	CSARDTVNTEAFF
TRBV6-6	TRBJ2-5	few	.	TGTGCCAGCAGCCCGACTAGAATGGAGACCCAGTACTTC	CASSPTRMETQYF
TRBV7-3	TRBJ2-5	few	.	TGTGCCAGCAGCCCGGGGACTGTGCTAAGGGAGACCCAGTACTTC	CASSPGTVLRETQYF
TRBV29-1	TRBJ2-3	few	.	TGCAGCGTTATCCCGGTGAGCACAGATACGCAGTATTTT	CSVIPVSTDTQYF
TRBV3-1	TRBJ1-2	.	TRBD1	TGTGCCAGCAGCCTCCTACAGGGGGCCTATGGCTACACCTTC	CASSLLQGAYGYTF
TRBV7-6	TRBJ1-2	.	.	TGTGCCAGCAGCTTAGCGGAGGGAAACTATGGCTACACCTTC	CASSLAEGNYGYTF
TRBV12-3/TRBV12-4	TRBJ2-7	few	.	TGTGCCAGCAGCGGGGTTGAGCAGTACTTC	CASSGVEQYF
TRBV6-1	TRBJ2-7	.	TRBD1	TGTGCCAGCAGTTCCCGGGACAGGGTCGGCGAGCAGTACTTC	CASSSRDRVGEQYF